What follows are 7 T cell receptor beta chains derived from one specimen sequenced in a study of technical replicates of blood from several donors. Clones were sequenced by immunoSEQ multiplex PCR, and TCRdb holds only the in-frame ones, with some missing. The sample has about 88,000 clones; around 90% are singletons. Sequencing was performed on T cells isolated from PBMCs. The source of these receptors is a human donor in good health.

V gene TRBV11-3 combines with J gene TRBJ2-2; the match to TRBD1 covers 8 bases. The J segment lost 9 bases and the V segment lost 0 bases, leaving 12 bases of the junction unmatched. Germline-derived CDR1 and CDR2 are SGHNT and YENEEA. The CDR3 totals 17 residues. CDR3 region: CASSLDHRDRGDRELFF. The CDR3 nucleotides read TGTGCCAGCAGCTTAGATCATCGTGACAGGGGAGACCGGGAGCTGTTTTTT.

The genes are TRBV11-2 and TRBJ1-1; D is possibly TRBD1 (6 bases). Trimming shortened V by 1 base and J by 0 bases, and 15 bases separated the two germline ends. This CDR3 spans 17 amino acids. The germline V gene encodes CDR1 SGHAT and CDR2 FQNNGV. CDR3 in amino acids: CASSLVPGVRVNTEAFF. In nucleotides, the CDR3 is TGTGCCAGCAGCTTAGTCCCAGGGGTTCGGGTGAACACTGAAGCTTTCTTT.

The V and J genes are TRBV11-2 and TRBJ2-3; weak D call: TRBD1 (5 bases). This CDR3 is built from 14 residues. Per the germline V gene, CDR1 is SGHAT and CDR2 is FQNNGV. V was pared by 5 bases and J by 6 bases, with 15 bases between. CDR3 nucleotides: TGTGCCAGCAGCCTAATAAGGGGATGGGATACGCAGTATTTT. It specifies CASSLIRGWDTQYF.

The V and J genes are TRBV5-8 and TRBJ1-1, with a possible D match to TRBD1 (6 bases). Germline V CDR1 and CDR2: SGHTS, YDEGEE. V lost 4 bases and J lost 1, with 8 bases in between. CDR3 length: 13 residues. CDR3 sequence (DNA): TGTGCCAGCAGCCGAGGGGGGAACACTGAAGCTTTCTTT. Translated: CASSRGGNTEAFF.

In this sample, this clone turned up once. This chain joins TRBV2 and TRBJ2-1, with a possible D match to TRBD2 (5 bases). Per germline, CDR1 SNHLY and CDR2 FYNNEI. V shed 6 bases and J shed 4 bases, with 10 bases lying between them. This CDR3 has 13 amino acids. In DNA form, the CDR3 reads TGTGCCAGCAGCATCGACTATTACAATGAGCAGTTCTTC. Translating it yields CASSIDYYNEQFF. The complete variable domain, with remaining parts taken from reference TRBV2 and TRBJ2-1, reads EPEVTQTPSHQVTQMGQEVILRCVPISNHLYFYWYRQILGQKVEFLVSFYNNEISEKSEIFDDQFSVERPDGSNFTLKIRSTKLEDSAMYFCASSIDYYNEQFFGPGTRLTVL.

This rearrangement joins TRBV5-4 to TRBJ2-5; TRBD1 agrees at 9 bases. Germline CDR1 SGHNT, CDR2 YYREEE (reference sequence). The CDR3 is 14 amino acids. Unmatched junction bases numbered 2, after V lost 0 bases and J lost 5 bases. Written as DNA, the CDR3 is TGTGCCAGCAGCTTGGAACAGGGGGCTGAGACCCAGTACTTC. Translated: CASSLEQGAETQYF.

The chain has TRBV9 and TRBJ2-1, with 7 bases identical to TRBD2. The V and J ends lost 0 bases and 0 bases, in that order; junction bases with no gene match: 3. CDR1 SGDLS and CDR2 YYNGEE come from the germline V gene. The CDR3 spans 16 residues. Here the CDR3 reads CASSVDGGSSYNEQFF. CDR3 sequence (DNA): TGTGCCAGCAGCGTAGATGGCGGGAGCTCCTACAATGAGCAGTTCTTC.